The 30 T cell receptor beta chains below come from one sample, sequenced in a study of post-analysis software for immune sequencing data. Study-wide results and caveats: A few TRBV segments (TRBV5-6, TRBV5-1 and TRBV20-1 among them) occurred more frequently in patients than in controls.

TCR beta cDNA libraries had unique molecular identifiers. TCRdb reanalysed the PCR reads using MiXCR and keeps one entry per CDR3 protein. The table has about 500,000 distinct CDR3 sequences, around 40% seen once. For these receptors, no antigen is known. Material: blood. The origin of the receptors is a girl between 5 and 17 years old with multiple sclerosis.

The chain recombines TRBV20-1 with TRBJ2-7; D tentatively fits TRBD1 or TRBD2 (5 bases each). Trimming pared 4 bases from V and 5 bases from J, leaving 18 bases between. The germline CDR1 and CDR2 sequences are DFQATT and SNEGSKA (reference sequence). CDR3 length: 14 amino acids. The CDR3 bases are TGCAGTGCTACCGGGACCTCCGACTCTCACGAGCAGTACTTC. Translation gives CSATGTSDSHEQYF.

This clonotype was detected only a few times. The CDR3 sequence is CASSYPGQGVYEQYF. CDR3 sequence (DNA): TGTGCCAGCAGTTACCCGGGACAGGGGGTCTACGAGCAGTACTTC. The chain employs TRBV6-6 and TRBJ2-7; 11 bases agree with TRBD1. V shed 2 bases, J shed 3 bases, and the junction held 3 bases outside the gene matches. The CDR3 covers 15 residues. The germline gives CDR1 MNHNY, CDR2 SVGAGI (reference sequence).

The V gene is TRBV5-1, the J gene TRBJ1-2; 11 bases match TRBD1. Unmatched junction bases numbered 5, after V lost 1 base and J lost 0 bases. The CDR3 is 17 amino acids. The germline gives CDR1 SGHRS, CDR2 YFSETQ. DNA for the CDR3: TGCGCCAGCAGCTTGCGGACAGGGGGCGCGTCTAACTATGGCTACACCTTC. Protein: CASSLRTGGASNYGYTF.

The J gene is TRBJ2-1, the V gene TRBV11-3, with D possibly TRBD2 on 6 matching bases. The CDR3 loop spans 15 amino acids. Between the trimmed V and J ends, which lost 4 bases and 1 base, there was a span of 11 bases. Germline V gives CDR1 SGHNT, CDR2 YENEEA. CDR3 sequence (DNA): TGTGCCAGCAGCTCCGACGGACTATCCTACAATGAGCAGTTCTTC. As protein: CASSSDGLSYNEQFF.

V usage is TRBV6-5 and J usage is TRBJ1-4; D call uncertain. CDR3 length: 15 amino acids. V shed 3 bases and J shed 7 bases, with 15 bases lying between them. Germline V gene data show CDR1 as MNHEY and CDR2 as SVGAGI. The CDR3 here is CASSYQGIPGEKLFF. CDR3 DNA sequence: TGTGCCAGCAGTTATCAAGGGATTCCTGGTGAAAAACTGTTTTTT.

This clonotype was detected a few times. The rearrangement uses TRBV27 and TRBJ2-3; TRBD2 is a possible D gene (5 bases). Trimming removed 5 bases from V and 5 bases from J, with 17 bases in between. The CDR3 runs 15 residues. Germline values: CDR1 MNHEY, CDR2 SMNVEV (reference sequence). CDR3 amino acids: CASSPLAGVGDTQYF. CDR3 bases: TGTGCCAGCAGTCCCTTAGCCGGGGTAGGAGATACGCAGTATTTT.

The J gene is TRBJ2-7, the V gene TRBV7-9; 8 bases match TRBD2. The CDR3 covers 14 residues. J was trimmed by 4 bases and V by 3 bases; bases with no gene match: 5. Per the germline V gene, CDR1 is SEHNR and CDR2 is FQNEAQ (reference sequence). The CDR3 DNA sequence: TGTGCCAGCAGCTTCAGCGGGAGATGGTACGAGCAGTACTTC. This encodes CASSFSGRWYEQYF.

The chain combines TRBV27 with TRBJ2-6, with D unresolved. The CDR3 has 17 residues. V was clipped by 6 bases and J by 0 bases, with 15 bases between them. Germline CDR1 reads MNHEY; CDR2 reads SMNVEV (reference sequence). DNA for the CDR3: TGTGCCAGCAGACCCAAGCAGGTCTCCTCTGGGGCCAACGTCCTGACTTTC. Protein sequence: CASRPKQVSSGANVLTF.

CDR3 in DNA: TGTGCCAGCAGCGTGGGTATTACAGCTTTCTTT. Translating it yields CASSVGITAFF. The chain is built from TRBV7-9 and TRBJ1-1, with unresolved D. CDR3 size: 11 residues. Trimming left V 5 bases short and J 10 bases short, with 11 bases between. Germline-derived CDR1 and CDR2 are SEHNR and FQNEAQ (reference sequence).

Only one count was recorded for this clonotype. The chain combines TRBV29-1 with TRBJ1-2; D is unresolved. The ends were cut back, 4 bases at V and 8 bases at J, with 11 bases in the middle. CDR1 is SQVTM and CDR2 is ANQGSEA in the germline V gene. The CDR3 is 11 residues long. The CDR3 nucleotides read TGCAGCGTTGGGAGCCGGAAAGGCTACACCTTC. Protein sequence: CSVGSRKGYTF.

Only one count was recorded for this clonotype. This chain joins TRBV5-1 and TRBJ2-2, with D uncertain. The CDR3 is 12 residues long. Germline loops: CDR1 SGHRS, CDR2 YFSETQ. The germline V and J ends were trimmed by 10 bases and 9 bases, with 16 bases remaining between them. CDR3 sequence: CAALPPDRELFF. CDR3 DNA: TGCGCCGCATTGCCCCCAGACCGGGAGCTGTTTTTT.

CDR3 region: CASSLRQGGGRALETQYF. The CDR3 region has the DNA TGTGCCAGCAGTTTAAGGCAGGGCGGCGGGAGGGCCTTGGAGACCCAGTACTTC. The rearrangement joins TRBV27 to TRBJ2-7, with 9 bases fitting TRBD2. Gene TRBJ2-5 matches the end of the DNA better, so the J call may be wrong. CDR3 length: 18 residues. From germline, CDR1 is MNHEY and CDR2 SMNVEV (reference sequence).

This sequence joins TRBV10-3 and TRBJ1-5; D call uncertain. Germline CDR1 reads ENHRY; CDR2 reads SYGVKD. This CDR3 contains 16 residues. V lost 1 base, J lost 0 bases, and 10 bases lay in between. The CDR3 bases are TGTGCCATCAGTGAGTTCGGGGAGGATAGCAATCAGCCCCAGCATTTT. Its protein product is CAISEFGEDSNQPQHF.

This sequence joins TRBV5-1 and TRBJ2-7; D unresolved. Germline-derived CDR1 and CDR2 are SGHRS and YFSETQ. The CDR3 has 12 amino acids. V was pared by 0 bases and J by 7 bases, with 8 bases between. This CDR3 reads CASSLAFTEQYF. The CDR3 region has the DNA TGCGCCAGCAGCTTGGCCTTTACTGAGCAGTACTTC.

The chain recombines TRBV4-1 with TRBJ1-6; no firm D call. This CDR3 has 14 amino acids. The ends were cut back, 2 bases at V and 9 bases at J, with 11 bases in the middle. Germline-derived CDR1 and CDR2 are MGHRA and YSYEKL. The CDR3 protein is CASSQQGFGSPLHF. The CDR3 coding sequence is TGCGCCAGCAGCCAACAAGGGTTCGGTTCACCCCTCCACTTT.

The gene calls are TRBV4-2 and TRBJ2-2; TRBD2 agrees at 7 bases. V lost 3 bases and J lost 4; bases outside the gene matches: 8. CDR3 length: 16 amino acids. Germline CDR1 LGHNA, CDR2 YNFKEQ. The CDR3 DNA reads as TGTGCCAGCAGCCAGAAGCGGGACCTTAGCACCGGGGAGCTGTTTTTT. It specifies CASSQKRDLSTGELFF.

This clonotype was observed a handful of times. The V and J genes are TRBV20-1 and TRBJ2-7; 12 positions agree with TRBD2. The CDR3 contains 15 residues. CDR1 is DFQATT and CDR2 is SNEGSKA in the germline V gene (reference sequence). After removal of 4 bases from V and 3 bases from J, the junction contained 7 bases not matched to a gene. The chain's CDR3 is CSATPGTSGFYEQYF. CDR3 coding DNA: TGCAGTGCTACGCCTGGGACTAGCGGGTTCTACGAGCAGTACTTC.

The chain employs TRBV24-1 and TRBJ1-2; 7 bases agree with TRBD1. Germline trimming cut 4 bases from V and 5 bases from J; bases unmatched to any gene: 0. Per germline, CDR1 KGHDR and CDR2 SFDVKD. The CDR3 is 12 residues long. CDR3 amino acids: CATSEGQYGYTF. CDR3 in DNA: TGTGCCACCAGTGAGGGACAGTATGGCTACACCTTC.

This clonotype was recorded a few times. The chain combines TRBV7-3 with TRBJ2-7, with TRBD1 matching 7 bases. CDR1 and CDR2 (germline): SGHTA, FQGTGA. The trim removed 5 bases at V and 5 bases at J, leaving 6 bases unmatched. The CDR3 runs 13 residues. This CDR3 is CASSPGQVHEQYF. The CDR3 nucleotides read TGTGCCAGCAGCCCCGGACAGGTCCACGAGCAGTACTTC.

This clonotype was picked up a small number of times. This chain's CDR3 is CASSPGTGGIYGYTF. CDR3 DNA sequence: TGTGCCAGCAGCCCCGGGACAGGGGGGATCTATGGCTACACCTTC. The chain carries TRBV6-5 and TRBJ1-2, with 11 positions matching TRBD1. The CDR3 totals 15 residues. J gave up 4 bases and V 6 bases, and 7 bases lay outside the gene matches. CDR1 and CDR2 (germline): MNHEY, SVGAGI.

The genes are TRBV14 and TRBJ2-3; D unclear. This CDR3 spans 13 amino acids. Deletions cut 0 bases from V and 3 bases from J, with 4 bases between. Germline CDR1 and CDR2: SGHDN and FVKESK. The chain's CDR3 is CASSQDTTDTQYF. The CDR3, as DNA: TGTGCCAGCAGCCAAGACACGACAGATACGCAGTATTTT.

This chain connects TRBV4-1 to TRBJ1-1; possible D gene TRBD1, 6 bases. CDR3 length: 14 residues. Germline CDR1 and CDR2: MGHRA and YSYEKL. V was trimmed by 3 bases and J by 7 bases, leaving 15 bases between them. This CDR3 is CASSHTSDRNEAFF. CDR3 DNA sequence: TGCGCCAGCAGCCATACTTCCGACAGGAATGAAGCTTTCTTT.

This clonotype was counted a single time. This rearrangement joins TRBV28 to TRBJ1-6; no firm D call. This CDR3 contains 15 residues. The germline CDR1 and CDR2 sequences are MDHEN and SYDVKM. Trimming pared 3 bases from V and 6 bases from J, leaving 12 bases between. CDR3 DNA sequence: TGTGCCAGCAGTTTCGGATCAGGTTCTAATTCACCCCTCCACTTT. This codes for CASSFGSGSNSPLHF.

The rearrangement joins TRBV20-1 to TRBJ2-3; the D is unclear. CDR1 and CDR2 (germline): DFQATT, SNEGSKA (reference sequence). This CDR3 is built from 13 residues. Trimming pared 5 bases from V and 4 bases from J, leaving 13 bases between. CDR3 bases: TGCAGTGCTCCAAGAGAGGCTTCAGATACGCAGTATTTT. It encodes CSAPREASDTQYF.

V and J are TRBV6-5 and TRBJ2-1; 12 bases match TRBD2. The CDR3 is 16 residues long. Per the germline V gene, CDR1 is MNHEY and CDR2 is SVGAGI. V lost 6 bases to trimming and J lost 4 bases; unmatched junction nucleotides: 7. CDR3 in amino acids: CASSLFGLAGYNEQFF. The DNA for the CDR3 is TGTGCCAGCAGCCTTTTCGGACTAGCGGGATACAATGAGCAGTTCTTC.

V and J are TRBV7-2 and TRBJ2-3; 10 bases map to TRBD2. Germline trimming cut 5 bases from V and 2 bases from J; bases unmatched to any gene: 7. The CDR3 has 16 amino acids. Germline V gene lookup returns CDR1 SGHTA and CDR2 FQGNSA. The CDR3 protein is CASSLSGLAATDTQYF. In nucleotides, the CDR3 is TGTGCCAGCAGCCTCTCTGGACTAGCGGCCACAGATACGCAGTATTTT.

The chain recombines TRBV12-3 or TRBV12-4 with TRBJ2-5, with 9 positions matching TRBD2. Germline trimming cut 2 bases from V and 5 bases from J; bases unmatched to any gene: 12. CDR3 length: 17 amino acids. In nucleotides, the CDR3 is TGTGCCAGCAGTTTAAATGGGTTAGCGGGAGTTGGGGAGACCCAGTACTTC. Translation: CASSLNGLAGVGETQYF.

J is TRBJ2-3 and V is TRBV20-1; 8 nucleotides line up with TRBD2. The germline CDR1 and CDR2 sequences are DFQATT and SNEGSKA (reference sequence). This CDR3 has 15 amino acids. After removal of 3 bases from V and 0 bases from J, the junction contained 5 bases not matched to a gene. DNA for the CDR3: TGCAGTGCTAGCGGGAGGGCCCTCAGCACAGATACGCAGTATTTT. The encoded protein is CSASGRALSTDTQYF.

The chain uses TRBV6-1 and TRBJ2-1; 7 bases line up with TRBD2. Germline loops: CDR1 MNHNS, CDR2 SASEGT. This CDR3 contains 13 residues. The CDR3 reads CTSDTGGYNEQFF. CDR3 sequence (DNA): TGTACATCCGACACGGGGGGATACAATGAGCAGTTCTTC.

The chain couples TRBV7-3 to TRBJ2-1; 13 nucleotides agree with TRBD2. The CDR3 is 18 amino acids. CDR1 and CDR2 from the germline V gene are SGHTA and FQGTGA. V lost 5 bases, J lost 8 bases, and 15 bases stayed unmatched. CDR3 region: CASSKRGLAGWLFDEQFF. The DNA for the CDR3 is TGTGCCAGCAGCAAGAGGGGACTAGCGGGATGGTTGTTCGATGAGCAGTTCTTC.